The rows below give T cell receptor beta chains drawn from one sample of a study of tumor-infiltrating lymphocytes in primary liver carcinoma. TCRdb re-derived calls from the multiplex PCR reads in MiXCR, one entry per CDR3 protein. The sample holds a few hundred thousand distinct CDR3 sequences, approximately 58% seen once. Sequencing was carried out using peripheral blood. The receptors originated from a young woman with primary liver carcinoma and hepatitis B virus infection. Each CDR3 is given with its conserved first and last residue. D genes are given only for firm matches. Expanded clones are given a class, and other clones once, few, many or no size at all.

CDR3aa	CDR3nt	abundance	j_gene	d_gene	v_gene
CTSSASQGRADTQYF	TGCACCAGCAGCGCTTCACAGGGGCGCGCAGATACGCAGTATTTT	NA	TRBJ2-3	TRBD1	TRBV5-1
CASSHNPYRQGNWANCGYTF	TGTGCCAGCAGCCACAATCCCTACCGACAGGGTAATTGGGCTAACTGTGGCTACACCTTC	NA	TRBJ1-2	TRBD1	TRBV6-5
CASSHPGLNYEQYF	TGCGCCAGCAGCCATCCGGGACTAAACTACGAGCAGTACTTC	NA	TRBJ2-7	TRBD2	TRBV4-1
CASSLQPTSIASGEQYF	TGTGCCAGCAGCTTACAACCGACTAGCATCGCCTCAGGGGAGCAGTACTTC	NA	TRBJ2-7	TRBD2	TRBV11-2
CVSSLALRGYEQYF	TGTGTCAGCAGCTTAGCGTTACGGGGGTACGAGCAGTACTTC	NA	TRBJ2-7	NA	TRBV7-9
CASPDQNTGELFF	TGTGCCAGCCCGGACCAGAACACCGGGGAGCTGTTTTTT	NA	TRBJ2-2	NA	TRBV28
CASSPWLGGWFF	TGTGCCAGCAGCCCGTGGCTGGGGGGTTGGTTCTTC	NA	TRBJ2-1	NA	TRBV7-9
CTSSRIAGPYYEQYF	TGTACCAGCAGCCGCATAGCGGGCCCCTATTACGAGCAGTATTTC	NA	TRBJ2-7	TRBD2	TRBV11-2
CASSQRGGRGLAVTYEKYF	TGTGCTAGCAGCCAGAGGGGGGGCAGGGGACTAGCGGTAACCTACGAGAAGTACTTC	NA	TRBJ2-7	TRBD2	TRBV4-2
CASCLEGGRGLEQYF	TGTGCCAGCTGCTTAGAGGGGGGGAGAGGCCTCGAGCAGTACTTC	NA	TRBJ2-7	NA	TRBV11-3
CASSLALLSGPLETQYF	TGTGCCAGCAGCTTAGCCCTCTTATCAGGGCCCCTGGAGACCCAGTACTTC	NA	TRBJ2-5	NA	TRBV7-9
CASSRLDLGRETQYF	TGTGCCAGCAGCCGACTAGATCTAGGTCGGGAGACCCAGTACTTC	NA	TRBJ2-5	NA	TRBV5-6
CASNPRGEGRIDTQYF	TGTGCCAGCAACCCCAGAGGAGAGGGTCGAATAGATACGCAGTATTTT	once	TRBJ2-3	NA	TRBV11-1
CAAGEREAFF	TGTGCCGCAGGGGAGCGTGAAGCTTTCTTT	NA	TRBJ1-1	NA	TRBV10-3
CASSRDRVGQETQYF	TGCGCCAGCAGCCGGGACAGGGTAGGGCAAGAGACCCAGTACTTC	few	TRBJ2-5	TRBD1	TRBV5-1
CASSLPGVEIYGYTF	TGTGCCAGCAGCTTGCCAGGGGTGGAGATTTATGGCTACACCTTC	NA	TRBJ1-2	NA	TRBV5-6
CASSQDHSLGGVAKNIQYF	TGCGCCAGCAGCCAAGATCACTCTCTGGGAGGGGTGGCCAAAAACATTCAGTACTTC	NA	TRBJ2-4	TRBD2	TRBV4-1
CAGSFSGRGYNEQFF	TGTGCCGGCAGCTTCAGTGGGAGGGGATACAATGAGCAGTTCTTC	NA	TRBJ2-1	TRBD2	TRBV11-2
CASRRMPSGGGYTF	TGTGCCAGCCGTCGAATGCCGAGTGGCGGTGGCTACACCTTC	NA	TRBJ1-2	NA	TRBV12-3/TRBV12-4
CATRQGVTSYEQYF	TGTGCCACTCGACAGGGGGTGACTTCCTACGAGCAGTACTTC	NA	TRBJ2-7	TRBD1	TRBV11-3
CASSSDRAISPSIF	NA	NA	TRBJ1-5	NA	TRBV11-2
CASSFKAITDTQYF	TGTGCCAGCAGCTTTAAGGCTATCACAGATACGCAGTATTTT	NA	TRBJ2-3	NA	TRBV7-9
CASSSLLSNQPQHF	TGTGCCAGCAGCTCCCTTCTTAGCAATCAGCCCCAGCATTTT	NA	TRBJ1-5	NA	TRBV7-9
CASTYSFNQPQHF	TGTGCCAGCACCTACAGCTTCAATCAGCCCCAGCATTTT	NA	TRBJ1-5	NA	TRBV28
CSARESVQPQHF	TGCAGTGCTAGAGAATCCGTTCAGCCCCAGCATTTT	NA	TRBJ1-5	NA	TRBV20-1
CASSSGWNTGELLF	TGTGCCAGCAGTTCAGGGTGGAACACCGGGGAGCTGCTTTTT	NA	TRBJ2-2	NA	TRBV6-5
CASSGQDIQGSYTF	TGTGCCAGTAGTGGACAGGACATTCAAGGGAGCTACACCTTC	NA	TRBJ1-2	TRBD1	TRBV11-3
CASSRSGRIDEQFF	TGTGCCAGCAGTCGAAGCGGGAGAATAGATGAGCAGTTCTTC	few	TRBJ2-1	TRBD2	TRBV12-3/TRBV12-4
CASSYEEGLNTGELFF	TGTGCCAGCAGTTACGAGGAGGGACTGAACACCGGGGAGCTGTTTTTT	NA	TRBJ2-2	NA	TRBV6-5
CASSLLSGHSGNTIYF	TGTGCCAGCAGCCTATTATCGGGACACTCTGGAAACACCATATATTTT	NA	TRBJ1-3	NA	TRBV13
CASSPSRLARKNYEQYF	TGCGCCAGTAGCCCGTCTAGACTAGCGAGAAAGAACTACGAGCAGTACTTC	NA	TRBJ2-7	TRBD2	TRBV4-3
CANSAGGELFF	TGTGCCAACAGTGCGGGCGGGGAGCTGTTTTTT	NA	TRBJ2-2	NA	TRBV6-1
CASITNRAGNTIYF	TGTGCCAGCATAACGAACAGGGCGGGAAACACCATATATTTT	NA	TRBJ1-3	NA	TRBV6-5
CSARGAGGHEQYF	TGCAGTGCTAGAGGAGCGGGAGGGCACGAGCAGTACTTC	once	TRBJ2-7	TRBD2	TRBV20-1